A single sample is the source of the 3 T cell receptor beta chains below, sequenced in a study of cytomegalovirus exposure and HLA in healthy donors. The primer mix had 60 Vbeta and 13 Jbeta primers. Sequencing used immunoSEQ multiplex PCR; TCRdb keeps in-frame clones, though not all of them. The data hold some 120,000 clones, with approximately 78% observed a single time. The sequencing sample was made of PBMCs. The receptors originated from a man aged 25-45 years in good health and CMV-seropositive.

The chain has TRBV4-3 and TRBJ1-4, with 8 bases aligning to TRBD1. Germline CDR1 and CDR2: LGHNA and YSLEER. J gave up 8 bases and V 4 bases, and 9 bases lay outside the gene matches. This CDR3 contains 15 residues. The CDR3 DNA follows: TGCGCCAGCAGCCGTGGACAGGGTAAAGGAGAAAAACTGTTTTTT. Translating gives CASSRGQGKGEKLFF.

The genes are TRBV7-2 and TRBJ2-7; no clear D gene. V was cut by 1 base and J by 3 bases, with 19 bases left in between. Per the germline V gene, CDR1 is SGHTA and CDR2 is FQGNSA. The length of the CDR3 is 17 residues. The chain's CDR3 is CASSLVRAAVPSYEQYF. CDR3 nucleotide sequence: TGTGCCAGCAGCTTAGTAAGAGCTGCGGTTCCAAGCTACGAGCAGTACTTC.

The chain has TRBV2 and TRBJ2-1; 7 bases map to TRBD2. There are 15 residues in the CDR3. The trim removed 2 bases at V and 7 bases at J, leaving 8 bases unmatched. The germline V gene has CDR1 SNHLY and CDR2 FYNNEI. The CDR3 nucleotides read TGTGCCAGCAGTGAACTCGGACTAGGTTATAATGAGCAGTTCTTC. As protein: CASSELGLGYNEQFF.